The clone carrying this T cell receptor (beta chain) appeared once. Antigen: not known. The CDR3 has 17 residues. Germline CDR1 reads SGHVS; CDR2 reads FNYEAQ. V shed 1 base and J shed 5 bases, with 18 bases lying between them. Time point denoted: cycle 4 day 1 (C4D1), after 6 weeks of nivolumab. There was relapse after autologous stem cell transplantation in every patient, and there was variation in brentuximab vedotin exposure. Patients had relapsed/refractory classical Hodgkin lymphoma with complete response, partial response or progressive disease as best response. The data were taken from a study of PD-1 blockade in classical Hodgkin lymphoma. Findings and limits, study-wide: Reports described newly diagnosed patients as having lower baseline TCR diversity than healthy donors. Complete responders possessed baseline diversity comparable to newly diagnosed patients. CD4+ TCR diversity rose significantly by C4D1, and CD8+ TCR diversity did not.

Sequencing was performed with immunoSEQ multiplex PCR; in TCRdb, only in-frame clones are kept and a portion is missing. The data show around 50,000 clones, about 80% seen once. The chain employs TRBV7-6 and TRBJ1-5, with D perhaps matching TRBD1 (5 bases). Sequenced material: peripheral blood mononuclear cells (PBMCs), taken before the fourth cycle of nivolumab. The receptor comes from a human donor with classical Hodgkin lymphoma. As DNA, the CDR3 is TGTGCCAGCAGCTTAGAGGGACTGGGAAAAGCCTATCAGCCCCAGCATTTT. It translates to CASSLEGLGKAYQPQHF.